These T cell receptor beta chains were read from a single sample in a study of cytomegalovirus exposure and HLA in healthy donors. Here immunoSEQ multiplex PCR was the method, and the copy in TCRdb shows in-frame clones only, minus some. This sample lists about 200,000 clones; its ten largest clones have more than 0.95%. Sample: PBMCs. The receptor set was obtained from a girl aged 2 to 9 in good health and CMV-seropositive. CDR3s include the opening cysteine and the closing phenylalanine or tryptophan. A D gene is named only where the DNA matches it firmly.

TRBV19	TRBD2	TRBJ2-1	TGTGCCAGTACCACAAGACTAGCTAGACCCCCAGGGGAGCAGTTCTTC	CASTTRLARPPGEQFF
TRBV7-6	TRBD2	TRBJ2-3	TGTGCCAGCAGCCGTACTAGCGGGATTGGAGATACGCAGTATTTT	CASSRTSGIGDTQYF
TRBV5-6	TRBD2	TRBJ2-1	TGTGCCAGCAGCTTGGAACTAGCGGACTACAATGAGCAGTTCTTC	CASSLELADYNEQFF
TRBV7-2	TRBD1	TRBJ1-1	TGTGCCAGCAGCTTCGACGGGGACAGGCTATGGACTGAAGCTTTCTTT	CASSFDGDRLWTEAFF
TRBV5-1	TRBD1	TRBJ1-1	TGCGCCAGCAGCTCCCTAACAGGGGTTAACACTGAAGCTTTCTTT	CASSSLTGVNTEAFF
TRBV5-4	TRBD2	TRBJ2-1	TGTGCCACCCGGGGGGGCGGGAGGGATGAGCAGTTCTTC	CATRGGGRDEQFF
TRBV7-3	TRBD2	TRBJ2-3	TGTGCCAGCAGCAACGGAGCGGGAAGGGCAGATACGCAGTATTTT	CASSNGAGRADTQYF
TRBV25-1	-	TRBJ2-7	TGTGCCAGCACGTCCGGGTACCCTTCCTACGAGCAGTACTTC	CASTSGYPSYEQYF
TRBV5-1	-	TRBJ1-1	TGCGCCAGCAGCTCTGGGCGGGGAAACATGAACACTGAAGCTTTCTTT	CASSSGRGNMNTEAFF
TRBV11-2	TRBD2	TRBJ2-2	TGTGCCAGCAGCCCCCTAGCGGGAGGGCGAGGCGGGGAGCTGTTTTTT	CASSPLAGGRGGELFF
TRBV21-1	-	TRBJ1-2	TGTGCCAGCAGCAAAGTCGAGGACAGGGTAAACTATGGCTACACCTTC	CASSKVEDRVNYGYTF
TRBV12-5	-	TRBJ2-1	TGTGCTAGTGGTTTGCGATTGGGACTTGAGCAGTTCTTC	CASGLRLGLEQFF
TRBV5-1	-	TRBJ1-1	TGCGCCAGCAGCATCCTTTTCGACACTGAAGCTTTCTTT	CASSILFDTEAFF
TRBV28	-	TRBJ1-1	TGTGCCAGCAGTTTACAGGGCACTGAAGCTTTCTTT	CASSLQGTEAFF
TRBV5-5	-	TRBJ2-5	TGTGCCTCCGCCCAGGGGGAGACCCAGTACTTC	CASAQGETQYF
TRBV5-1	TRBD2	TRBJ2-1	TGCGCCAGTGGCGGGACTAGCGGGTACAATGAGCAGTTCTTC	CASGGTSGYNEQFF
TRBV15	-	TRBJ1-1	TGTGCCACCAGCAGAGATTTGGCCAGGGTACAGCGGGACACTGAAGCTTTCTTT	CATSRDLARVQRDTEAFF
TRBV10-3	-	TRBJ1-3	TGTGCCATCAGTGCGCAGGGGACTGGAAACACCATATATTTT	CAISAQGTGNTIYF
TRBV27	TRBD2	TRBJ2-7	TGTGCCAGCAGTCTCATCCTTAGCGGGCGAAAACCCTACGAGCAGTACTTC	CASSLILSGRKPYEQYF
TRBV2	TRBD2	TRBJ2-7	TGTGCCAGCAGCCCACTAGCGGGCACGGGAGAGCAGTACTTC	CASSPLAGTGEQYF
TRBV13	-	TRBJ1-4	TGTGCCACTACGACAGCCCGGTCACTTAATGAAAAACTGTTTTTT	CATTTARSLNEKLFF
TRBV5-1	-	TRBJ2-7	TGCGCCAGCAGCATCCTAGACAGAGCCTACGAGCAGTACTTC	CASSILDRAYEQYF
TRBV18	-	TRBJ1-2	TGTGCCAGCTCACCCGGGTGGGGCAGGGCAAGTAAAGATAACGGCTACACCTTC	CASSPGWGRASKDNGYTF
TRBV29-1	-	TRBJ1-2	TGCAGCGTTGAAGGTCAGGGGCATGGCTACACCTTC	CSVEGQGHGYTF
TRBV4-1	TRBD2	TRBJ2-7	TGCGCCAGCAGCCAAGTGGCTGGACTAGAAAGGTCCGGACAGTACTTC	CASSQVAGLERSGQYF
TRBV19	-	TRBJ2-5	TGTGCCAGTAGTCCCACGTGGGCAGGCGTGGAGACCCAGTACTTC	CASSPTWAGVETQYF
TRBV30	TRBD1	TRBJ1-4	TGTGCCTGGAGGGACAGGGGGCATGCTAATGAAAAACTGTTTTTT	CAWRDRGHANEKLFF
TRBV6-5	TRBD2	TRBJ2-7	TGTGCCAGCAGCCCGGGACTAGCGGGATACTACGAGCAGTACTTC	CASSPGLAGYYEQYF
TRBV4-1	TRBD2	TRBJ2-3	TGCGCCAGCAGCCATATAGCGGGAGGAAGCACAGATACGCAGTATTTT	CASSHIAGGSTDTQYF
TRBV27	TRBD2	TRBJ2-1	TGTGCCAGCAGTTTAGGGGGGGACGGTTCCTACAATGAGCAGTTCTTC	CASSLGGDGSYNEQFF
TRBV7-9	TRBD1	TRBJ2-5	TGTGCCAGCAGCTTAAAGGGACAGGGCGACGGGGGGACCCAGTACTTC	CASSLKGQGDGGTQYF
TRBV10-3	TRBD2	TRBJ2-7	TGTGCCATCAAGGTAGCGGGAGTAGGGGGCGAGCAGTACTTC	CAIKVAGVGGEQYF
TRBV28	-	TRBJ1-4	TGTGCCAGCAGTTTGGACCAGGGTCTAGGAGATGAAAAACTGTTTTTT	CASSLDQGLGDEKLFF
TRBV19	-	TRBJ2-1	TGTGCCAGTAGTATTGGAGACCGGGGGGAGCAGTTCTTC	CASSIGDRGEQFF
TRBV2	-	TRBJ2-5	TGTGCCAGCAGGGAACGGGTAACCCAAGAGACCCAGTACTTC	CASRERVTQETQYF
TRBV5-1	-	TRBJ1-1	TGCGCCAGCAGCCCACAAACAGGGTTCACTGAAGCTTTCTTT	CASSPQTGFTEAFF
TRBV5-1	TRBD1	TRBJ2-7	TGCGCCAGCAGCCAGGGGGCGAGTAACGAGCAGTACTTC	CASSQGASNEQYF
TRBV15	-	TRBJ2-7	TGTGCCACCAGCGGTCCCGGGGCCTACGAGCAGTACTTC	CATSGPGAYEQYF
TRBV28	TRBD1	TRBJ1-2	TGTGCCAGCCTACGGTTTGGGACAGGGCTTTATGGCTACACCTTC	CASLRFGTGLYGYTF
TRBV11-2	TRBD2	TRBJ2-1	TGTGCCAGCAGCTTATTACTAGCGGGAGCCTATGAGCAGTTCTTC	CASSLLLAGAYEQFF
TRBV18	-	TRBJ1-5	TGTGCCAGCTCACCCAGTATTATACCGAATCAGCCCCAGCATTTT	CASSPSIIPNQPQHF